The source of this T cell receptor (beta chain) is a study of T cell responses to AZD1222 COVID-19 vaccine. Profiling relied on immunoSEQ multiplex PCR, and the TCRdb table lists in-frame clones only, not all of them. The sample lists about 150,000 clones; about 82% were seen once. This CDR3 comprises 14 residues. Germline-derived CDR1 and CDR2 are MNHEY and SMNVEV (reference sequence). Losses at the gene ends were 5 bases for V and 4 bases for J; bases not matched to a gene: 6. The sequencing used peripheral blood, collected 28 days after the second AZD1222 dose. The receptor was isolated from an adult who received the AZD1222 COVID-19 vaccine. The genes are TRBV27 and TRBJ2-3, with 7 bases fitting TRBD2. The CDR3 sequence: CASSLGLGADTQYF. The CDR3 region has the DNA TGTGCCAGCAGTCTCGGACTAGGGGCAGATACGCAGTATTTT.